This T cell receptor (beta chain) was captured by sequencing in a study of T-cell reconstitution after alpha-beta-depleted transplantation in children. Study-wide findings and caveats: When one year had passed after transplant, most T-cell counts and diversity came from newly produced T cells. Day-60 TCRbeta diversity that was high in some patients was derived from surviving recipient T cells and thymic progenitors. Expanded clones from the graft, numbering several hundred, reportedly supplied alpha-beta T cells about two months after transplant.

This clonotype was seen repeatedly, ten times or more. Its specificity is not known. The V end lost 1 base, the J end lost 0 bases, and 4 bases lay between the germline ends. This CDR3 has 13 amino acids. In germline, CDR1 is SGHDN, CDR2 FVKESK. Preparing the TCRbeta library involved the use of unique molecular identifiers. Each CDR3 protein gets one entry after TCRdb re-called the PCR reads with MiXCR. The sample yields fewer than 350,000 distinct CDR3 sequences, around 10% seen once. This material consisted of PBMCs, taken before TCRalphabeta/CD19-depleted stem cell transplant. The genes are TRBV14 and TRBJ2-7; D is uncertain. This TCR was sampled from a boy under three years old with acute myeloid leukemia, due to receive a stem cell transplant. As DNA, the CDR3 is TGTGCCAGCAGCCAAGCTGTCTCCTACGAGCAGTACTTC. Translation: CASSQAVSYEQYF.